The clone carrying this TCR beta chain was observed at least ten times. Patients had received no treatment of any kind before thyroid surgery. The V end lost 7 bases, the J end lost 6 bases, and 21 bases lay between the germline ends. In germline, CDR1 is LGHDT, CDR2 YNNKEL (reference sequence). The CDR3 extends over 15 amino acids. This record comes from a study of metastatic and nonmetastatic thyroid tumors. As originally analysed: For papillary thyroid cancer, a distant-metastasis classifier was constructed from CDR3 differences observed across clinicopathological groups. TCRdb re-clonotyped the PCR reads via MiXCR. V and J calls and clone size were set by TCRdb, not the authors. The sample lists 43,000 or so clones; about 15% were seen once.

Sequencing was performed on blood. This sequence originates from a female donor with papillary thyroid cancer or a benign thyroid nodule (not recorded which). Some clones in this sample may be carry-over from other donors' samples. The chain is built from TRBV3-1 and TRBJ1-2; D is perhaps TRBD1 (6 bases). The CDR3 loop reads CASKQSGYEGDGYTF. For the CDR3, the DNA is TGTGCCAGCAAGCAAAGCGGGTATGAGGGGGATGGCTACACCTTC.